This T cell receptor beta chain was identified during a study of blood T cell repertoires in COVID-19. Study overall: Samples of COVID-19 (acute and convalescent) were obtained from the United States, Italy and Spain. T cells, B-cell-depleted T cells, or PBMCs supplied cDNA or gDNA.

Participant reports of clinical history set cohort assignment. This clone was found once. The germline V gene encodes CDR1 SGHTA and CDR2 FQGNSA. V was pared by 0 bases and J by 8 bases, with 17 bases between. The CDR3 runs 17 residues. As originally analysed: Reference gene primer amplification in the assay estimated nucleated cell counts. Assay used: immunoSEQ multiplex PCR; TCRdb lists only in-frame clones, some missing. V and J calls and clone size are given by that table; D and trimming were obtained from the DNA. The sample holds about 400,000 clones, 70% to 90% seen once. The origin of this receptor is a middle-aged woman with acute COVID-19. Sequences were obtained from PBMCs or T cells enriched from blood (not recorded which). The V call is TRBV7-2, the J call TRBJ1-6, with D uncertain. The CDR3 here is CASSLARSLSIHSPLHF. CDR3 sequence (DNA): TGTGCCAGCAGCTTAGCGAGATCCCTTTCCATTCATTCACCCCTCCACTTT.